Listed here are 8 T cell receptor beta chains from one sample, sequenced in a study of identical twins. TCRdb passed the 5' RACE reads through MiXCR, listing each CDR3 protein once. This table holds hundreds of thousands of distinct CDR3 sequences, roughly a tenth found once. Sequences were obtained from memory (CD45RO+) T cells sorted from blood. These receptors came from a woman under 30 in good health.

This clonotype has ten or more counts. V and J are TRBV7-6 and TRBJ2-7; no definite D call. CDR3 length: 13 residues. The V gene lost 3 bases and the J gene lost 0 bases, with 6 bases spanning the gap. Per germline, CDR1 SGHVS and CDR2 FNYEAQ. For the CDR3, the DNA is TGTGCCAGCAGCTTCGAGGTCTCCTACGAGCAGTACTTC. It translates to CASSFEVSYEQYF.

This chain joins TRBV3-1 and TRBJ2-2; D uncertain. Trimming took 8 bases from V and 0 from J, leaving 13 bases between them. This CDR3 is built from 15 residues. Per the germline V gene, CDR1 is LGHDT and CDR2 is YNNKEL (reference sequence). The CDR3 sequence is CASSRRLTNTGELFF. The CDR3 bases are TGTGCCAGCTCAAGGAGACTTACGAACACCGGGGAGCTGTTTTTT.

The J gene is TRBJ2-1, the V gene TRBV3-1; TRBD2 matches at 7 bases. Trimming cost V 4 bases and J 10 bases; bases outside gene matches: 13. This CDR3 is built from 15 residues. Germline CDR1 LGHDT, CDR2 YNNKEL (reference sequence). CDR3 nucleotides: TGTGCCAGCAGCCCCGGACTAGTGGGCATAGGGGAGCAGTTCTTC. Encoded protein: CASSPGLVGIGEQFF.

This clonotype came up a few times. The rearrangement links TRBV3-1 to TRBJ2-1; D not certain. CDR1 and CDR2 (germline): LGHDT, YNNKEL (reference sequence). V lost 8 bases, J lost 4 bases, and 9 bases lay in between. This CDR3 is built from 12 residues. This CDR3 reads CASSEIYNEQFF. The CDR3 nucleotides read TGTGCCAGCTCCGAGATTTACAATGAGCAGTTCTTC.

This clonotype occurred a few times. V usage is TRBV6-1 and J usage is TRBJ1-1, with D possibly being TRBD1 (6 bases). Trimming removed 7 bases at V and 1 base at J, with 13 bases between. The CDR3 is 14 amino acids. From germline, CDR1 is MNHNS and CDR2 SASEGT. Written as DNA, the CDR3 is TGTGCCAGCACCCCCCCGGGGGCGAACACTGAAGCTTTCTTT. Translating gives CASTPPGANTEAFF.

This clonotype was seen more than once but under ten times. In DNA form, the CDR3 reads TGCAGTGCTCTGCTAGCGGGGCAAGAGACCCAGTACTTC. Translation gives CSALLAGQETQYF. The chain links TRBV20-1 to TRBJ2-5; 9 bases line up with TRBD2. V gave up 5 bases and J gave up 2 bases; unmatched junction bases: 3. Germline V lookup: CDR1 DFQATT, CDR2 SNEGSKA (reference sequence). The CDR3 spans 13 residues.

There are many counts of this clonotype. The chain has TRBV30 and TRBJ2-3; D perhaps matches TRBD2 (5 bases). The V gene's germline CDR1 is GTSNPN and CDR2 SVGIG (reference sequence). CDR3 length: 14 residues. V was clipped by 5 bases and J by 2 bases, with 14 bases between them. The CDR3 nucleotides are TGTGCCTGGGGGGAACTCGGGAACACAGATACGCAGTATTTT. It codes for CAWGELGNTDTQYF.

This clonotype was recorded at least ten times. The V gene is TRBV12-3 or TRBV12-4, the J gene TRBJ1-2, with a tentative D call TRBD1 (5 bases). The CDR3 consists of 13 residues. V was shortened by 3 bases and J by 3 bases, with 8 bases between the two germline ends. The chain's CDR3 is CASSFSGHYGYTF. The CDR3 coding sequence is TGTGCCAGCAGTTTTTCGGGACACTATGGCTACACCTTC.